These T cell receptor beta chains were read from a single sample in a study of cytomegalovirus exposure and HLA in healthy donors. Generated by immunoSEQ multiplex PCR, the TCRdb table keeps only in-frame clones and is missing some. The table for this sample gives tens of thousands of clones. Sequencing was performed on PBMCs. These receptors were obtained from a man aged 45-65 years in good health and CMV-seropositive. CDR3s include the opening cysteine and the closing phenylalanine or tryptophan. Each record gives: CDR3 protein, CDR3 DNA, CDR3 length, J gene, D gene, V gene. D genes are given only for firm matches.

CASSYSVSGRQFF TGTGCCAGCAGTTACTCGGTCAGCGGACGGCAGTTCTTC 13 TRBJ2-1 NA TRBV6-5
CASSYPSITDTQYF TGTGCCAGCAGTTACCCTTCTATCACAGATACGCAGTATTTT 14 TRBJ2-3 NA TRBV6-6
CATSREVGGGNNEQFF TGTGCCACCAGCAGAGAAGTGGGGGGAGGGAACAATGAGCAGTTCTTC 16 TRBJ2-1 TRBD2 TRBV15
CASSRDRDAYEQYF TGTGCCAGCAGCCGGGACAGGGACGCCTACGAGCAGTACTTC 14 TRBJ2-7 TRBD1 TRBV13
CAIRARTGSTGELFF TGTGCCATCAGAGCGAGGACAGGATCCACCGGGGAGCTGTTTTTT 15 TRBJ2-2 TRBD1 TRBV10-3
CASGKQGGTEAFF TGTGCCAGCGGCAAACAGGGGGGCACTGAAGCTTTCTTT 13 TRBJ1-1 TRBD1 TRBV2
CASSLGTDGNEQFF TGTGCCAGCAGCCTTGGGACAGACGGGAATGAGCAGTTCTTC 14 TRBJ2-1 TRBD1 TRBV11-3
CASSLEAGVYNEQFF TGTGCCAGCAGCTTAGAAGCGGGAGTCTACAATGAGCAGTTCTTC 15 TRBJ2-1 TRBD2 TRBV11-2
CASSFSRGGAYEQYF TGTGCCAGCAGCTTCAGCCGAGGGGGGGCCTACGAGCAGTACTTC 15 TRBJ2-7 NA TRBV7-8
CASSLPRGGSYNEQFF TGTGCCAGCAGCTTGCCCAGGGGCGGCTCCTACAATGAGCAGTTCTTC 16 TRBJ2-1 NA TRBV5-4
CASTGGRGYTF TGTGCCAGCACCGGGGGTCGAGGCTACACCTTC 11 TRBJ1-2 NA TRBV7-9
CATRTDRYGYTF TGTGCCACCCGAACAGACAGATATGGCTACACCTTC 12 TRBJ1-2 NA TRBV10-3
CASSSRGQGPGNEQFF TGTGCCAGCAGCTCTAGGGGCCAGGGGCCCGGGAATGAGCAGTTCTTC 16 TRBJ2-1 NA TRBV11-3
CASSFLAGNNEQFF TGCGCCAGCAGCTTCTTAGCGGGAAACAATGAGCAGTTCTTC 14 TRBJ2-1 TRBD2 TRBV5-1
CASSSGLAGVGTDTQYF TGTGCCAGCAGCTCGGGACTAGCGGGAGTAGGCACAGATACGCAGTATTTT 17 TRBJ2-3 TRBD2 TRBV7-9
CSVYASGGETQYF TGCAGCGTTTACGCCTCCGGGGGGGAGACCCAGTACTTC 13 TRBJ2-5 TRBD2 TRBV29-1
CASSLATGPSNQPQHF TGTGCCAGCAGCTTAGCGACAGGGCCGAGCAATCAGCCCCAGCATTTT 16 TRBJ1-5 TRBD1 TRBV7-6
CASSGQTRGELFF TGTGCCAGCAGTGGACAGACGCGCGGGGAGCTGTTTTTT 13 TRBJ2-2 NA TRBV6-1
CASSLPSLGEQFF TGTGCCAGCAGCTTGCCTAGTTTAGGTGAGCAGTTCTTC 13 TRBJ2-1 NA TRBV5-4
CASTQVGGLSNQPQHF TGTGCCAGCACCCAAGTGGGAGGTTTGAGCAATCAGCCCCAGCATTTT 16 TRBJ1-5 NA TRBV7-8
CASSPQAGGSYEQYF TGTGCCAGCAGCCCGCAGGCGGGGGGGTCCTACGAGCAGTACTTC 15 TRBJ2-7 TRBD2 TRBV5-4
CAITRGGTGFGYTF TGTGCCATCACCAGAGGTGGGACAGGGTTCGGCTACACCTTC 14 TRBJ1-2 TRBD1 TRBV10-3
CASSPPRDRAASEKLFF TGTGCCAGCTCACCACCTCGGGACAGGGCAGCGAGTGAAAAACTGTTTTTT 17 TRBJ1-4 TRBD1 TRBV18
CAWGEIYNEQFF TGTGCCTGGGGGGAGATCTACAATGAGCAGTTCTTC 12 TRBJ2-1 NA TRBV30
CASSGNRGGNTIYF TGTGCCAGCAGTGGAAACAGGGGTGGAAACACCATATATTTT 14 TRBJ1-3 TRBD1 TRBV25-1
CAWSSTGNGQPQHF TGTGCCTGGAGTTCGACAGGGAATGGGCAGCCCCAGCATTTT 14 TRBJ1-5 TRBD1 TRBV30
CATSRVVGGRTEAFF TGTGCCACCAGCAGAGTGGTAGGGGGAAGGACTGAAGCTTTCTTT 15 TRBJ1-1 NA TRBV15
CASSLDPGIASYNEQFF TGTGCCAGCAGCTTAGATCCGGGAATCGCATCCTACAATGAGCAGTTCTTC 17 TRBJ2-1 NA TRBV11-2
CASSPNPSGAEAFF TGCGCCAGCAGCCCGAATCCCTCCGGGGCTGAAGCTTTCTTT 14 TRBJ1-1 NA TRBV4-1
CASSSPGTSGYNEQFF TGTGCCAGCAGCTCCCCCGGGACTAGCGGCTACAATGAGCAGTTCTTC 16 TRBJ2-1 TRBD2 TRBV7-9
CASSLGSGKDGYTF TGTGCCAGCAGCTTAGGTTCGGGGAAGGATGGCTACACCTTC 14 TRBJ1-2 NA TRBV13
CASSSRGNTGELFF TGCGCCAGCAGCTCCAGGGGGAACACCGGGGAGCTGTTTTTT 14 TRBJ2-2 NA TRBV5-1
CSAPFRSLAFF TGCAGTGCTCCCTTTAGGAGTTTGGCTTTCTTT 11 TRBJ1-1 NA TRBV20-1
CASSYWQGETQYF TGTGCCAGCAGTTACTGGCAGGGGGAGACCCAGTACTTC 13 TRBJ2-5 NA TRBV6-5
CASSLTDRAKYEQYF TGTGCCAGCAGCTTAACGGACAGGGCCAAATACGAGCAGTACTTC 15 TRBJ2-7 TRBD1 TRBV11-3
CASSLGADNQPQHF TGTGCCAGCAGCTTAGGGGCTGATAATCAGCCCCAGCATTTT 14 TRBJ1-5 NA TRBV5-6
CASSGTASSNQPQHF TGTGCCAGCAGCGGGACAGCTAGTAGCAATCAGCCCCAGCATTTT 15 TRBJ1-5 NA TRBV9
CASSLTHPRQGDYGYTF TGTGCCAGCAGCTTAACACACCCTAGACAGGGAGACTATGGCTACACCTTC 17 TRBJ1-2 TRBD1 TRBV7-9
CASSQSGQHTEAFF TGTGCCAGCAGTCAATCGGGACAGCACACTGAAGCTTTCTTT 14 TRBJ1-1 TRBD1 TRBV6-5
CASSSFRRRVGSYNEQFF TGTGCCAGCAGCTCCTTTCGTAGGCGGGTCGGCTCCTACAATGAGCAGTTCTTC 18 TRBJ2-1 NA TRBV11-2
CASSERNSYEQYF TGTGCCAGCTCGGAGCGGAACTCCTACGAGCAGTACTTC 13 TRBJ2-7 NA TRBV18
CASSLESGPEAQYF TGTGCCAGCAGCTTAGAAAGCGGCCCCGAGGCGCAGTACTTC 14 TRBJ2-7 NA TRBV11-3
CASSLEPGGAAFF TGTGCCAGCAGCCTTGAGCCAGGGGGCGCGGCTTTCTTT 13 TRBJ1-1 TRBD1 TRBV11-2
CASSLSGQLNQPQHF TGTGCCAGCAGCTTGTCGGGACAGCTCAATCAGCCCCAGCATTTT 15 TRBJ1-5 TRBD1 TRBV11-3
CASSEARVGGGETQYF TGTGCCAGCAGTGAAGCGCGGGTAGGGGGGGGAGAGACCCAGTACTTC 16 TRBJ2-5 NA TRBV6-1
CASSQDLTGRGYTF TGCGCCAGCAGCCAAGATCTCACAGGGCGCGGCTACACCTTC 14 TRBJ1-2 NA TRBV4-3
CASSSPGGTGVGEQFF TGTGCCAGCAGTTCGCCCGGAGGGACAGGGGTCGGTGAGCAGTTCTTC 16 TRBJ2-1 TRBD1 TRBV6-6
CAISNLIRVNYGYTF TGTGCCATCAGTAACCTTATCAGGGTTAACTATGGCTACACCTTC 15 TRBJ1-2 NA TRBV10-3
CASLVTGNTEAFF TGTGCCAGCCTCGTAACTGGGAACACTGAAGCTTTCTTT 13 TRBJ1-1 NA TRBV7-9
CASSQRTGATNEKLFF TGTGCCAGCAGCCAGCGGACAGGGGCAACTAATGAAAAACTGTTTTTT 16 TRBJ1-4 TRBD1 TRBV4-2
CASSERAGRNTEAFF TGTGCCAGCAGTGAAAGGGCAGGGCGGAACACTGAAGCTTTCTTT 15 TRBJ1-1 NA TRBV6-1
CASSLGTGASQPQHF TGTGCCAGCTCTTTGGGGACAGGGGCATCTCAGCCCCAGCATTTT 15 TRBJ1-5 TRBD1 TRBV6-6
CASSFSGRGAGETQYF TGCGCCAGCAGCTTCAGCGGGAGGGGGGCCGGAGAGACCCAGTACTTC 16 TRBJ2-5 TRBD2 TRBV5-1
CASSLRRGLAGVLDTQYF TGTGCCAGCAGCCTGCGTCGGGGGCTAGCGGGAGTGTTAGATACGCAGTATTTT 18 TRBJ2-3 TRBD2 TRBV14
CASSTDRASTDTQYF TGCGCCAGCAGCACGGACAGAGCTAGCACAGATACGCAGTATTTT 15 TRBJ2-3 NA TRBV10-1